Below are 14 T cell receptor beta chains sequenced from a single sample in a study of T-cell reconstitution after alpha-beta-depleted transplantation in children. Researchers prepared the TCRbeta library using unique molecular identifiers, the study reports. TCRdb ran MiXCR on the PCR reads and lists one entry per CDR3 protein. In the table there are some 500,000 distinct CDR3 sequences, about 16% of which are singletons. This material consisted of PBMCs from the stem cell graft donor, taken from the stem cell graft. These receptors originate from a human donor who donated a stem cell graft to a child with acute lymphoblastic leukemia.

The V gene is TRBV5-1, the J gene TRBJ2-7, with a possible D match to TRBD2 (5 bases). V was shortened by 7 bases and J by 6 bases, with 17 bases between the two germline ends. The length of the CDR3 is 13 residues. Germline assignment: CDR1 SGHRS and CDR2 YFSETQ. The CDR3 nucleotides are TGCGCCAGCGGAAAGATCGAAGGGAGCGAGCAGTACTTC. Amino acids: CASGKIEGSEQYF. Variable domain in full (rest from reference TRBV5-1 and TRBJ2-7): KAGVTQTPRYLIKTRGQQVTLSCSPISGHRSVSWYQQTPGQGLQFLFEYFSETQRNKGNFPGRFSGRQFSNSRSEMNVSTLELGDSALYLCASGKIEGSEQYFGPGTRLTVT.

This clonotype was recorded many times. The gene calls are TRBV20-1 and TRBJ2-5, with D perhaps matching TRBD1 or TRBD2 (5 bases each). Germline V gene lookup returns CDR1 DFQATT and CDR2 SNEGSKA (reference sequence). Trimming removed 5 bases at V and 2 bases at J, with 15 bases between. The CDR3 covers 14 residues. The CDR3 nucleotides are TGCAGTGCTCGCAGGGTGAGGGGACAAGAGACCCAGTACTTC. Protein product: CSARRVRGQETQYF.

This clonotype has more than one count but fewer than ten. This chain links TRBV12-3 or TRBV12-4 with TRBJ2-5; tentatively, D is TRBD2 (6 bases). Trimming cost V 6 bases and J 3 bases, with 14 bases left between them. CDR3 size: 14 residues. CDR3 in DNA: TGTGCCAGCAGGGGAGCGGGTTCGAAAGAGACCCAGTACTTC. This translates into CASRGAGSKETQYF.

This clonotype was counted only a few times. The rearrangement joins TRBV27 to TRBJ2-7; D might be TRBD2 (5 bases). V was trimmed by 0 bases and J by 2 bases, leaving 14 bases between them. The CDR3 is 16 amino acids. Germline CDR1 MNHEY, CDR2 SMNVEV (reference sequence). The CDR3 coding sequence is TGTGCCAGCAGTTTATCCGGGGAACTTTGGGCCTACGAGCAGTACTTC. Translated, it gives CASSLSGELWAYEQYF.

This clonotype has just a few counts. The chain uses TRBV20-1 and TRBJ2-7; D is uncertain. This CDR3 contains 12 residues. The germline CDR1 and CDR2 sequences are DFQATT and SNEGSKA (reference sequence). Trimming removed 0 bases at V and 3 bases at J, with 6 bases between. The CDR3, as DNA: TGCAGTGCTAGAGATTTACTCTACGAGCAGTACTTC. Translating it yields CSARDLLYEQYF.

The chain employs TRBV25-1 and TRBJ1-3; 7 bases map to TRBD1. The germline V gene encodes CDR1 MGHDK and CDR2 SYGVNS. The length of the CDR3 is 17 residues. After removal of 4 bases from V and 2 bases from J, the junction contained 11 bases not matched to a gene. DNA for the CDR3: TGTGCCAGCAGTGGGCCCCGTGAGAGGGGGCCTGGAAACACCATATATTTT. Residues: CASSGPRERGPGNTIYF.

The chain joins TRBV5-1 to TRBJ2-7, with 9 bases lining up with TRBD2. Germline V gene lookup returns CDR1 SGHRS and CDR2 YFSETQ. The length of the CDR3 is 15 residues. V lost 0 bases and J lost 2; bases outside the gene matches: 3. The CDR3 region is CASSLDSGGTYEQYF. DNA of the CDR3: TGCGCCAGCAGCTTGGATAGCGGGGGAACCTACGAGCAGTACTTC. Full variable domain (rest looked up from reference TRBV5-1 and TRBJ2-7): KAGVTQTPRYLIKTRGQQVTLSCSPISGHRSVSWYQQTPGQGLQFLFEYFSETQRNKGNFPGRFSGRQFSNSRSEMNVSTLELGDSALYLCASSLDSGGTYEQYFGPGTRLTVT.

V gene TRBV20-1 combines with J gene TRBJ2-7, with D maybe TRBD1 (5 bases). This CDR3 has 15 residues. Germline loops: CDR1 DFQATT, CDR2 SNEGSKA (reference sequence). Trimming took off 4 bases at V and 5 bases at J, with 21 bases between the two ends. The CDR3 nucleotides are TGCAGTGCTAAGAGCAGGGAACTCGCGCCTGACGAGCAGTACTTC. This codes for CSAKSRELAPDEQYF.

This clonotype was observed a handful of times. The rearrangement joins TRBV24-1 to TRBJ2-1, with 12 bases fitting TRBD2. This CDR3 has 20 amino acids. J lost 0 bases, V lost 4 bases, and 12 bases had no gene match. Germline lookup yields CDR1 KGHDR and CDR2 SFDVKD. The chain's CDR3 is CATSDRRLAGESTSYNEQFF. The CDR3 DNA reads as TGTGCCACCAGTGACCGCCGACTAGCGGGAGAAAGTACCTCCTACAATGAGCAGTTCTTC.

The rearrangement uses TRBV5-1 and TRBJ2-7, with D hard to call. The CDR3 spans 15 residues. V shed 4 bases and J shed 0 bases, with 14 bases lying between them. Per germline, CDR1 SGHRS and CDR2 YFSETQ. This CDR3 reads CASSPFGRSSYEQYF. CDR3 sequence (DNA): TGCGCCAGCAGCCCTTTCGGACGGTCCTCCTACGAGCAGTACTTC. Combining the CDR3 with reference TRBV5-1 and TRBJ2-7 gives the whole variable domain KAGVTQTPRYLIKTRGQQVTLSCSPISGHRSVSWYQQTPGQGLQFLFEYFSETQRNKGNFPGRFSGRQFSNSRSEMNVSTLELGDSALYLCASSPFGRSSYEQYFGPGTRLTVT.

This clonotype was seen more than once but under ten times. This sequence joins TRBV24-1 and TRBJ2-1; tentative D call: TRBD1 (5 bases). Germline V gives CDR1 KGHDR, CDR2 SFDVKD. Trimming removed 5 bases from V and 9 bases from J, with 10 bases in between. The CDR3 runs to 12 residues. CDR3 bases: TGTGCCACCAGTGGCAGGGCTGTTGAGCAGTTCTTC. The encoded protein is CATSGRAVEQFF.

This clonotype was observed a few times. The rearrangement uses TRBV5-6 and TRBJ2-7; D is undetermined. Germline V gene lookup returns CDR1 SGHDT and CDR2 YYEEEE. The CDR3 extends over 12 amino acids. V lost 1 base and J lost 3, with 5 bases in between. CDR3 in amino acids: CASSLWVYEQYF. The CDR3 DNA reads TGTGCCAGCAGCTTGTGGGTCTACGAGCAGTACTTC.

The chain recombines TRBV19 with TRBJ2-1; the match to TRBD2 covers 9 bases. Germline V gene lookup returns CDR1 LNHDA and CDR2 SQIVND (reference sequence). The CDR3 has 15 amino acids. With V trimmed by 7 bases and J by 3 bases, 7 bases remained unmatched. CDR3 coding DNA: TGTGCCAGTATCGCGGGAGGGACGGGCTACAATGAGCAGTTCTTC. This gives the protein CASIAGGTGYNEQFF.

This clonotype was picked up many times. This rearrangement joins TRBV9 to TRBJ2-1; weak D call: TRBD2 (7 bases). Trimming pared 4 bases from V and 0 bases from J, leaving 23 bases between. From germline, CDR1 is SGDLS and CDR2 YYNGEE. This CDR3 is 19 amino acids long. CDR3 sequence reads: CASSPRGGGRRGSYNEQFF. The CDR3 bases are TGTGCCAGCAGCCCGAGGGGGGGCGGGAGACGGGGCTCCTACAATGAGCAGTTCTTC. The whole variable domain, remainder taken from reference TRBV9 and TRBJ2-1, is DSGVTQTPKHLITATGQRVTLRCSPRSGDLSVYWYQQSLDQGLQFLIQYYNGEERAKGNILERFSAQQFPDLHSELNLSSLELGDSALYFCASSPRGGGRRGSYNEQFFGPGTRLTVL.